The TCR beta chain described here comes from a study of response to subunit inactivated influenza vaccine. TCRdb reanalysed the RT-PCR reads using MiXCR and keeps one entry per CDR3 protein. This table holds approximately 170,000 distinct CDR3 sequences, approximately 12% found once. The CDR3 is 14 amino acids. V was trimmed by 5 bases and J by 2 bases, leaving 13 bases between them. From germline, CDR1 is SEHNR and CDR2 FQNEAQ (reference sequence). These data were also reused for a study on T cells expressing NK-cell markers. That source adds: 5'RACE template switching with UMIs produced the TCR beta cDNA.

This TCR was recovered from a man aged 45-65 years who received an inactivated influenza vaccine. V and J are TRBV7-9 and TRBJ2-7; weak D call: TRBD1 (5 bases). Sequenced here: CD8+ T cells sorted from PBMCs, sampled 11 to 12 days after vaccination. Written as DNA, the CDR3 is TGTGCCAGCAGCAAGGACACCCATCCCTACGAGCAGTACTTC. It codes for CASSKDTHPYEQYF.